The rows below give T cell receptor beta chains drawn from one sample of a study of beta chain features in type 1 diabetes. The repertoire was sequenced with immunoSEQ multiplex PCR; TCRdb's copy has only in-frame clones and lacks some. The table includes about 140,000 clones, about 9.1% detected once. Sequencing input: central memory CD4+ T cells from blood. Source of these receptors: a woman aged 40 to 50 in good health. Both conserved end residues are part of each CDR3. A D gene is named only where the DNA matches it firmly. Only some rows state a clone size, as once, few, many or a class for expanded clones.

len	v_gene	d_gene	j_gene	abundance	CDR3nt	CDR3aa
15	TRBV18	.	TRBJ1-5	few	TGTGCCAGCTCACCACAACAGGGCCGGGATCAGCCCCAGCATTTT	CASSPQQGRDQPQHF
14	TRBV15	TRBD1	TRBJ1-2	many	TGTGCCACCGGCGAGGGGGCGGGACTCTATGGCTACACCTTC	CATGEGAGLYGYTF
12	TRBV11-2	TRBD1	TRBJ1-4	.	TGTGCCAGCAGCTTAGTCAGGGGGACGGTGTTTTTT	CASSLVRGTVFF
16	TRBV29-1	.	TRBJ2-3	.	TGCAGCGTTGCCCGGCCCCCAGGGGTGGGCACAGATACGCAGTATTTT	CSVARPPGVGTDTQYF
15	TRBV5-1	.	TRBJ1-6	.	TGCGCCAGCAGCTTGGGGACTGAGAATAATTCACCCCTCCACTTT	CASSLGTENNSPLHF
15	TRBV5-4	.	TRBJ2-1	few	TGTGCCAGCAGCTTGGACAGCAAGCCCTACAATGAGCAGTTCTTC	CASSLDSKPYNEQFF
15	TRBV18	.	TRBJ2-7	.	TGTGCCAGCTCACCTGGGAGGGGGATACACTACGAGCAGTACTTC	CASSPGRGIHYEQYF
15	TRBV5-1	TRBD2	TRBJ2-5	.	TGCGCCAGCAGCAAAGGACTAGAAGGAGGGGAGACCCAGTACTTC	CASSKGLEGGETQYF
15	TRBV19	TRBD2	TRBJ2-1	few	TGTGCCAGTAGCCCGGGCGGGGGGCCTTACAATGAGCAGTTCTTC	CASSPGGGPYNEQFF
17	TRBV9	TRBD2	TRBJ2-5	few	TGTGCCAGCAGCGTAGGATCCAGCGGGGGGATTAAAGAGACCCAGTACTTC	CASSVGSSGGIKETQYF
14	TRBV6-6	TRBD1	TRBJ1-2	.	TGTGCCAGCAGTCCATGGGACAGCTCAGGCGGCTACACCTTC	CASSPWDSSGGYTF
15	TRBV5-8	TRBD1	TRBJ1-5	.	TGTGCCAGCAGCTCACCGACAGGTTCTGGACAGGCCCAGCATTTT	CASSSPTGSGQAQHF
15	TRBV7-9	.	TRBJ1-1	few	TGTGCCAGCAGCAAAAGCTACAGGTATAACACTGAAGCTTTCTTT	CASSKSYRYNTEAFF
15	TRBV5-1	TRBD2	TRBJ2-5	.	TGCGCCAGCGCACCCTTAGCGGGGAACCAAGAGACCCAGTACTTC	CASAPLAGNQETQYF
15	TRBV6-1	.	TRBJ1-2	few	TGTGCCAGCAGCCAGGAGAGGGCAGCAGGACGTGGCTACACCTTC	CASSQERAAGRGYTF
16	TRBV7-2	TRBD2	TRBJ2-7	few	TGTGCCAGCAGCCCTTCTAGCGGGGGGGCCCCCAGAGAGCAGTACTTC	CASSPSSGGAPREQYF
14	TRBV9	.	TRBJ2-3	few	TGTGCCAGCAGCCCTCGAGCGAATGCAGATACGCAGTATTTT	CASSPRANADTQYF
16	TRBV9	TRBD2	TRBJ2-7	.	TGTGCCAGCAGCCAAGACTCGGGACTAGCGGGGGCCCAGCAGTACTTC	CASSQDSGLAGAQQYF
15	TRBV6-5	.	TRBJ2-7	.	TGTGCCAGCAGAGCGGAAAAGGTCCGAACCTACGAGCAGTACTTC	CASRAEKVRTYEQYF
17	TRBV5-1	TRBD1	TRBJ2-5	few	TGCGCCAGCAGCTTGGGACCGGGACAGGGGGCTGGGGAGACCCAGTACTTC	CASSLGPGQGAGETQYF
18	TRBV9	TRBD2	TRBJ2-3	few	TGTGCCAGCAGCGTAGCGACTAGCGGGGGGGGATACACAGATACGCAGTATTTT	CASSVATSGGGYTDTQYF
14	TRBV11-2	.	TRBJ2-7	many	TGTGCCAGCAGCCGCGGCCGCGCTTCCTACGAGCAGTACTTC	CASSRGRASYEQYF
14	TRBV6-5	TRBD1	TRBJ2-4	few	TGTGCCAGCAGGCTAACCACAGGGGAAAACATTCAGTACTTC	CASRLTTGENIQYF
16	TRBV18	.	TRBJ1-3	.	TGTGCCAGCTCACCACAAAACAGGGCGTCTGGAAACACCATATATTTT	CASSPQNRASGNTIYF
14	TRBV21-1	.	TRBJ2-5	.	TGTGCCAGCAACTCTTCGCCCGTGCGGGAGACCCAGTACTTC	CASNSSPVRETQYF
17	TRBV5-1	TRBD1	TRBJ2-7	few	TGCGCCAGCAGCTTATCACCGGGGACAGGCCTTAGGGACGAGCAGTACTTC	CASSLSPGTGLRDEQYF
14	TRBV19	.	TRBJ1-1	few	TGTGCCAGTGTGGGGGTGGACAGTTACACTGAAGCTTTCTTT	CASVGVDSYTEAFF
15	TRBV10-3	.	TRBJ2-1	few	TGTGCCATCAGTGAGCCTCGAAGCGGTTACAATGAGCAGTTCTTC	CAISEPRSGYNEQFF
15	TRBV10-1	TRBD2	TRBJ2-3	.	TGCGCCAGCAGTGGAACTAGCGGGCGCACAGATACGCAGTATTTT	CASSGTSGRTDTQYF